This record concerns one T cell receptor beta chain sequence. The target antigen is unknown. As for treatment: skin biopsy from PPD injection site in Mantoux-positive individual. A UMI-containing oligonucleotide was joined by 3' ligation to the TCR cDNA template. Tuberculin skin test biopsies were taken where PPD was injected in Mantoux-positive people. The data are from a study of naive and memory T cell subsets. The CDR3 extends over 17 amino acids. Germline V gives CDR1 MNHNS, CDR2 SASEGT. The J segment lost 8 bases and the V segment lost 1 base, leaving 9 bases of the junction unmatched. Regarding the study as a whole: TCR transcript changes with activation or differentiation may affect this RNA method. Delayed type IV hypersensitivity infiltration was taken to explain higher tuberculin-site TCR counts.

Amplification of ligated cDNA took four PCR rounds with SP2 and nested alpha and beta constant primers. TCRdb re-analysed the UMI-ligation and nested PCR reads in MiXCR, keeping a single row per CDR3 protein. The table lists 35,000 to 40,000 distinct CDR3 sequences, approximately 11% of them singletons. The V gene is TRBV6-1, the J gene TRBJ2-1, with TRBD2 matching over 12 bases. The sequences come from skin, collected from a tuberculin skin test site. The receptor comes from an adult in good health. CDR3 protein: CASSEGTSGMGFDEQFF. The CDR3 nucleotides read TGTGCCAGCAGTGAAGGGACTAGCGGGATGGGGTTCGATGAGCAGTTCTTC.